This T cell receptor beta chain was obtained from a study of T cell repertoires in cytomegalovirus infection. On the study more broadly: From public TCR beta signatures came an indication of both CMV infection and matching HLA type.

This clonotype has only a few counts. Its antigen is unidentified. Broader study findings: Totalled public TCR beta family frequency picked out people who carried CMV plus the relevant HLA. Ex vivo, HLA-C-restricted CMV-specific TCR beta clonotypes prevailed over the rest of the response.

V dropped 3 bases and J dropped 7; count of bases not matched to a gene: 11. Germline lookup yields CDR1 MGHDK and CDR2 SYGVNS. CDR3 length: 15 residues. TCRdb reanalysed the reads using MiXCR and keeps one entry per CDR3 protein. The sample lists hundreds of thousands of distinct CDR3 sequences; around 18% were seen once. The source material was PBMCs. This sequence was found in a human donor in good health (CMV status not recorded). Some clones in this sample may be carry-over from other donors' samples. V gene TRBV25-1 combines with J gene TRBJ1-1, with TRBD1 identical over 7 bases. CDR3 nucleotide sequence: TGTGCCAGCAGTGAGACGGGACAGCTTCGTTATGAAGCTTTCTTT. Protein product: CASSETGQLRYEAFF.